A selection of T cell receptor beta chains follows, all from one sample in a study of T cells expressing NK-cell markers. TCRdb reanalyzed the 5' RACE reads and collapses them to one entry per CDR3 protein, without DNA. The sample table sets out about 180,000 distinct CDR3 sequences. Sequenced input: blood T cells: a sorted CD56 or NKG2C T cell subset, CD4+ or CD8+ T cells, or bulk PBMC T cells (not recorded which). These receptors all come from a man aged 18 to 69 in good health. Both conserved end residues are part of each CDR3.

j_gene,v_gene,CDR3aa
TRBJ2-7,TRBV4-2,CASSRGTGADSYEQYF
TRBJ2-2,TRBV6-5,CASSYPPFQGSNTGELFF
TRBJ1-6,TRBV9,CASSRQGYNSPLHF
TRBJ2-7,TRBV11-1,CASSPSFYEQYF
TRBJ2-7,TRBV7-9,CASSLATGVHEQYF
TRBJ1-3,TRBV14,CASSQDGTYGRNTIYF
TRBJ2-3,TRBV10-3,CAIRGDSTDTQYF
TRBJ2-1,TRBV19,CASSIGGVSYNEQFF
TRBJ2-4,TRBV28,CASSPRHWGSLAKNIQYF
TRBJ2-7,TRBV18,CASSPSPGTSLYEQYF
TRBJ2-1,TRBV9,CASSVSGGVYNEQFF
TRBJ2-7,TRBV29-1,CSVELAETYEQYF
TRBJ1-1,TRBV11-2,CASSLSLGLLGNTEAFF
TRBJ1-1,TRBV9,CASSASGAYVTEAFF
TRBJ1-1,TRBV6-5,CASSPRTGWNTEAFF